Shown below are 4 T cell receptor beta chains from a single sample sequenced in a study of shared clonotypes between healthy human individuals. As defined, naive CD8 cells were CD45RO-negative and positively selected for CCR7, with terminally differentiated effector memory CD45RA+ cells excluded. Repertoires were generated with immunoSEQ multiplex PCR, while TCRdb's copy carries only in-frame clones and drops some. Counted here are 2 million to 2.5 million clones, about 92% occurring once; the ten biggest clones make up under 2%. What was sequenced was naive CD8+ T cells from PBMCs. Receptors originate from a man in his late teens or twenties in good health. Some clones in this sample may be carry-over from other donors' samples.

This rearrangement joins TRBV10-3 to TRBJ1-1; D may be TRBD1 (6 bases). Trimming pared 6 bases from V and 8 bases from J, leaving 13 bases between. This CDR3 spans 12 amino acids. Per the germline V gene, CDR1 is ENHRY and CDR2 is SYGVKD. The CDR3 protein is CAISQGRGEAFF. DNA for the CDR3: TGTGCCATCAGCCAGGGGAGAGGAGAAGCTTTCTTT.

The V and J genes are TRBV5-8 and TRBJ2-5; TRBD2 aligns across 10 bases. The V gene's germline CDR1 is SGHTS and CDR2 YDEGEE. J was trimmed by 1 base and V by 0 bases; bases with no gene match: 15. CDR3 size: 20 residues. CDR3 nucleotides: TGTGCCAGCAGCTTGGCCACCGAATTAAGACTAGCGGGCCCCCAAGAGACCCAGTACTTC. Translation gives CASSLATELRLAGPQETQYF. The entire variable domain, with the rest obtained from reference TRBV5-8 and TRBJ2-5, is as follows: EAGVTQSPTHLIKTRGQQATLRCSPISGHTSVYWYQQALGLGLQFLLWYDEGEERNRGNFPPRFSGRQFPNYSSELNVNALELEDSALYLCASSLATELRLAGPQETQYFGPGTRLLVL.

The CDR3 DNA sequence: TGCGCCAGCAGCCGCACGGAGTATGGCTACACCTTC. Its protein product is CASSRTEYGYTF. This chain uses TRBV5-1 with TRBJ1-2; D remains unclear. The CDR3 extends over 12 amino acids. Germline loops: CDR1 SGHRS, CDR2 YFSETQ. Trimming took 4 bases from V and 5 from J, leaving 9 bases between them. The full variable domain, rest sourced from reference TRBV5-1 and TRBJ1-2, is KAGVTQTPRYLIKTRGQQVTLSCSPISGHRSVSWYQQTPGQGLQFLFEYFSETQRNKGNFPGRFSGRQFSNSRSEMNVSTLELGDSALYLCASSRTEYGYTFGSGTRLTVV.

The chain uses TRBV4-1 and TRBJ1-6, with D uncertain. Trimming stripped 0 bases from V and 7 bases from J, with 10 bases between. The CDR3 is 15 amino acids. Germline V gene lookup returns CDR1 MGHRA and CDR2 YSYEKL. As DNA, the CDR3 is TGCGCCAGCAGCCAAGATACCCGCCGGAATTCACCCCTCCACTTT. The encoded protein is CASSQDTRRNSPLHF.